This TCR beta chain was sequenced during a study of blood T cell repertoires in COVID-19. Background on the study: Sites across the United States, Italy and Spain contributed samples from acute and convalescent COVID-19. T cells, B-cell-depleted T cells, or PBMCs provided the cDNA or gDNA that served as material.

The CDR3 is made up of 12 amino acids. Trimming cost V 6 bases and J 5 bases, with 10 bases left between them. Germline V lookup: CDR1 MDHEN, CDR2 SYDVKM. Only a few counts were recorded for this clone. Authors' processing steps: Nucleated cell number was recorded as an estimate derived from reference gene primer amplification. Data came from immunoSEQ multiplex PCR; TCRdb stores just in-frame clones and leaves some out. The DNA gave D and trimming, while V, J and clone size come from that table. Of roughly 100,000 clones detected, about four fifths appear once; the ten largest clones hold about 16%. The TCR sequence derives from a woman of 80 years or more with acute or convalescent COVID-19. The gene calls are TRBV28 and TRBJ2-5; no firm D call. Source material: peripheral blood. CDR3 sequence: CASSSIWETQYF. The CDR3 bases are TGTGCCAGCAGCTCTATATGGGAGACCCAGTACTTC.